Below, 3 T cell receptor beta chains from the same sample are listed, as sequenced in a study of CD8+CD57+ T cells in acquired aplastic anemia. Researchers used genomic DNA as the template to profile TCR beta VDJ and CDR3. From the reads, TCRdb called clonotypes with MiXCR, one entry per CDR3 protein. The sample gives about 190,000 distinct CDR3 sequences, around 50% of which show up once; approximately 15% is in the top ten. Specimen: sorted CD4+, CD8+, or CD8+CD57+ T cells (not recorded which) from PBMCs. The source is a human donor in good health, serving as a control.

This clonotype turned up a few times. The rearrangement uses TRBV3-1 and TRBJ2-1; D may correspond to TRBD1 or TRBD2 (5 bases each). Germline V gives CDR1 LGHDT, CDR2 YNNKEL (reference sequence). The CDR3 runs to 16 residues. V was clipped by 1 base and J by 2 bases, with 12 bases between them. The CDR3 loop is CASSQGARETYNEQFF. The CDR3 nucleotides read TGTGCCAGCAGCCAAGGTGCCAGGGAGACCTACAATGAGCAGTTCTTC.

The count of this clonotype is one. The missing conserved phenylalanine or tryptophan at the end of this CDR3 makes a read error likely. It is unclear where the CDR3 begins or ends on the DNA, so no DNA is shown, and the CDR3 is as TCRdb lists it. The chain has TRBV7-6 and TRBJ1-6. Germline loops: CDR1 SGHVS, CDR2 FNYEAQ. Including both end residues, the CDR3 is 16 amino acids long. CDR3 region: CASSQGLAGWNSPLRS.

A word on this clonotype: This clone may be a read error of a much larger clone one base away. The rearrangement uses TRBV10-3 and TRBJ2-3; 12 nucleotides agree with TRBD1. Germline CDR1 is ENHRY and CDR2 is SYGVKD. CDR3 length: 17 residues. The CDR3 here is CASSYGTGGFRTDAQYF. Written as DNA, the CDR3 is TGTGCCAGCAGTTACGGGACAGGGGGCTTTCGCACAGATGCGCAGTATTTT.